The clone carrying this TCR beta chain showed up just once. The source of the sample is a study of OX40 agonist ivuxolimab in advanced cancers. The repertoire was sequenced with immunoSEQ multiplex PCR; TCRdb's copy has only in-frame clones and lacks some. The table includes 81,000 or so clones, less than 95% detected once. Germline-derived CDR1 and CDR2 are LGHNA and YSLEER. Trimming cost V 3 bases and J 1 base; bases outside gene matches: 8. This CDR3 is 16 amino acids long. This receptor was obtained from an adult with an advanced solid tumor such as melanoma, head and neck, liver or kidney cancer. The chain joins TRBV4-3 to TRBJ2-7, with TRBD1 matching over 8 bases. Sample: CD4+ or CD8+ T cells sorted from blood, taken in a trial of the OX40 agonist ivuxolimab. The CDR3 region is CASSQGTGGGSYEQYF. The DNA of the CDR3 is TGCGCCAGCAGCCAGGGGACAGGCGGCGGGTCCTACGAGCAGTACTTC.